This entry concerns a single T cell receptor (beta chain). What it binds is unknown. This entry belongs to a study of T cells after yellow fever vaccination. Study-wide results and limits: FACS-sorted repertoires could contain abundant clonotypes contaminating from the bulk population.

This CDR3 is built from 14 residues. With 4 bases removed from V and 5 bases from J, the gap between germline ends came to 13 bases. TCRdb processed the 5' RACE reads anew with MiXCR; each CDR3 protein has one entry. The data contain around 250,000 distinct CDR3 sequences, 6.9% of them singletons. The rearrangement joins TRBV12-3 or TRBV12-4 to TRBJ2-3, with D hard to call. Sequenced here: CD4+ T cells sorted from PBMCs, sampled 15 days after the yellow fever booster vaccination. This sequence originates from a man between 25 and 39 years old who received the YFV17D yellow fever vaccine. The DNA of the CDR3 is TGTGCCAGCAGTTATCAGAGGCGCATAGATACGCAGTATTTT. It codes for CASSYQRRIDTQYF.